The TCR beta chain described here comes from a study of glioma-infiltrating T cells after dendritic cell vaccination. The wider study: Autologous tumor lysate was loaded overnight onto monocyte-derived dendritic cells grown about seven days with IL-4 and GM-CSF.

The assay was immunoSEQ multiplex PCR, and TCRdb's table has in-frame clones only and misses some. The top ten hold more than 15% of the sample, which has 45,000 to 60,000 clones, roughly 80% seen once. This CDR3 is 13 amino acids long. The V gene's germline CDR1 is SGHNT and CDR2 YYREEE (reference sequence). Trimming removed 1 base at V and 2 bases at J, with 7 bases between. Indicated time point: after dendritic cell vaccination, including at tumor progression/relapse. PBMC sampling occurred before vaccination, two weeks after the third dose, and at progression. The genes are TRBV5-4 and TRBJ2-7, with a tentative D call TRBD2 (5 bases). The TCR originated in a human donor with glioblastoma. This specimen was blood, taken after dendritic cell vaccination. CDR3 protein: CASSLTGTYEQYF. In DNA form, the CDR3 reads TGTGCCAGCAGCTTGACGGGGACCTACGAGCAGTACTTC.